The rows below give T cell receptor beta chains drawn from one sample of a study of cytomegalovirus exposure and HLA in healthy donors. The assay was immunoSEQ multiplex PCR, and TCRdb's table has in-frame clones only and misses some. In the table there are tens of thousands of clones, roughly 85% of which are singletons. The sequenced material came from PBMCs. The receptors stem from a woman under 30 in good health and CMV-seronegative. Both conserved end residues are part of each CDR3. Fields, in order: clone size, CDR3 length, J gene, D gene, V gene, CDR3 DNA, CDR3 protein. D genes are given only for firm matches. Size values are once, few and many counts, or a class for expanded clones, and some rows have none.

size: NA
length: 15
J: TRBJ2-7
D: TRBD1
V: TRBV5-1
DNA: TGCGCCAGCAGCCACTCGGGACAGTTCTCCTACGAGCAGTACTTC
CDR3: CASSHSGQFSYEQYF

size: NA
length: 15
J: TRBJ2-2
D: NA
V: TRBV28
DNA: TGTGCCAGCAAAACGGGGGAGGGGGACACCGGGGAGCTGTTTTTT
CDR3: CASKTGEGDTGELFF

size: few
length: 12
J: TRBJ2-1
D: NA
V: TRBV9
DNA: TGTGCCAGCAGCGTAGCAGGGAACGAGCAGTTCTTC
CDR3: CASSVAGNEQFF

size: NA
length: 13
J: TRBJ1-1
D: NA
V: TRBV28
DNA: TGTGCCAGCAGATCCGGACAGAACACTGAAGCTTTCTTT
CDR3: CASRSGQNTEAFF

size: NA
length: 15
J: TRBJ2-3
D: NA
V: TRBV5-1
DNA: TGCGCCAGCACCGTGATGGGACACTACACAGATACGCAGTATTTT
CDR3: CASTVMGHYTDTQYF

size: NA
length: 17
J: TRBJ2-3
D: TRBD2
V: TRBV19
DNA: TGTGCCAGTAGTATAGCGAGACTAGCGGGAGGAGGGGAAACGCAGTATTTT
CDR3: CASSIARLAGGGETQYF

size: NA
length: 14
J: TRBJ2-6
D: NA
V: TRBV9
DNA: TGTGCCAGCAGCCTGGGGCCTGGGGCCAACGTCCTGACTTTC
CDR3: CASSLGPGANVLTF

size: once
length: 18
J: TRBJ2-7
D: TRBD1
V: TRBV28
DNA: TGTGCCAGCAGTTCTGGTCTTCTGTCTGGGACAGGGTACTACGAGCAGTACTTC
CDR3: CASSSGLLSGTGYYEQYF

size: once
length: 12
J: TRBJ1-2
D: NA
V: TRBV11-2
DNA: TGTGCCAGCAGCCTACGGTCCTATGGCTACACCTTC
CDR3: CASSLRSYGYTF

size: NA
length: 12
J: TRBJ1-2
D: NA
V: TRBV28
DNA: TGTGCCAGCAGTACAGAGAACTATGGCTACACCTTC
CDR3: CASSTENYGYTF

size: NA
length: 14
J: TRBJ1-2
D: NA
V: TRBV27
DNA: TGTGCCAGCAGTCGGGGGGGGCTTAACTATGGCTACACCTTC
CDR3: CASSRGGLNYGYTF

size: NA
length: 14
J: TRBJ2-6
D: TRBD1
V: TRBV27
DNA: TGTGCCAGCAGTAGACAGGGTGGGGCCAACGTCCTGACTTTC
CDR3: CASSRQGGANVLTF

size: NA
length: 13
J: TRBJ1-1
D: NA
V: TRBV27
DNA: TGTGCCAGCAGTATCCAGGGTGGGACTGAAGCTTTCTTT
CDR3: CASSIQGGTEAFF

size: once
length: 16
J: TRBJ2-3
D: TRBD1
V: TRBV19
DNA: TGTGCCAGTAGTATCCAGAGGACAGGAGGTTCTCGGCGGGTTGAATTT
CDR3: CASSIQRTGGSRRVEF

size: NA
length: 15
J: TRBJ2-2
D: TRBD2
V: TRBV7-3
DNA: TGTGCCAGCAGCCCTTATGGGGGGGACACCGGGGAGCTGTTTTTT
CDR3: CASSPYGGDTGELFF

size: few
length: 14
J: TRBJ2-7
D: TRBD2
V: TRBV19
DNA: TGTGCCAGTAGTAGGGCGGGAGGGCCCAACGAGCAGTACTTC
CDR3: CASSRAGGPNEQYF

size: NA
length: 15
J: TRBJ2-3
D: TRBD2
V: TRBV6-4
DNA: TGTGCCAGCAGTGAGAAGCGGGAGGGGCCAGATACGCAGTATTTT
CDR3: CASSEKREGPDTQYF

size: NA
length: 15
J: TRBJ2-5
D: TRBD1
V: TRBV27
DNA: TGTGCCAGCAGTTGGGACAGGTGCCTTGAGGAGACCCAGTACTTC
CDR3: CASSWDRCLEETQYF

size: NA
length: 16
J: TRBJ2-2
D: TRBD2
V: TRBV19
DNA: TGTGCCAGTACTCGTAGACTAGCGGGAACCCCCGGGGAGCTGTTTTTT
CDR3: CASTRRLAGTPGELFF

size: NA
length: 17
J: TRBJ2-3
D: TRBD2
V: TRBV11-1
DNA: TGTGCCAGCAGCTTAGCGGGAGGGCCCCTCATCACAGATACGCAGTATTTT
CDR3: CASSLAGGPLITDTQYF

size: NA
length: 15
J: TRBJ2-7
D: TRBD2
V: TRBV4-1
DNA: TGCGCCAGCAGCCTAGGGGCCCGGGAGGTCTACGAGCAGTACTTC
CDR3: CASSLGAREVYEQYF

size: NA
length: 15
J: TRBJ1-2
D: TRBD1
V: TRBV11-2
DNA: TGTGCCAGCAGCGTAGACAGGGAGGCGAACTATGGCTACACCTTC
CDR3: CASSVDREANYGYTF

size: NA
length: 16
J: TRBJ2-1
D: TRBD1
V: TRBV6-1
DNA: TGTGCCAGCAGTGAAGTCGGGGACAGGGCGCGGAATGAGCAGTTCTTC
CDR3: CASSEVGDRARNEQFF

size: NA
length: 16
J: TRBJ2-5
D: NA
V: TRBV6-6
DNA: TGTGCCAGCAGCCCCGTACAGGAGACGCGGAGAGAGACCCAGTACTTC
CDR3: CASSPVQETRRETQYF

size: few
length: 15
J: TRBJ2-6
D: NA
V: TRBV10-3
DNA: TGTGCCGCCGGGACTCCGAGCTCTGGGGCCAACGTCCTGACTTTC
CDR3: CAAGTPSSGANVLTF

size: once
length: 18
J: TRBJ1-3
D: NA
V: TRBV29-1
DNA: TGCAGCGTTGAGGAGGACCGACGCACCCGACGCTCTGGAAACACCATATATTTT
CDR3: CSVEEDRRTRRSGNTIYF

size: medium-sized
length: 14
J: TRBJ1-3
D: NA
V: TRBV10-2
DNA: TGCGCCAGCAGTGACGGGGTAGAAGGAAACACCATATATTTT
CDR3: CASSDGVEGNTIYF

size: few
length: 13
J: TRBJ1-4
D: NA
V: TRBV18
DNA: TGTGCCAGCTCACGGGGAGAGGAGGAAAAACTGTTTTTT
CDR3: CASSRGEEEKLFF

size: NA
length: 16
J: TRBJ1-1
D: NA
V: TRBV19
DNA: TGTGCCAGTAAATTGGACATTAATCGGGTGAACACTGAAGCTTTCTTT
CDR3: CASKLDINRVNTEAFF

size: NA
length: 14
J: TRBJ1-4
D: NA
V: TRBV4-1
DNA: TGCGCCAGCAGCCAAGGACAGCCTAATGAAAAACTGTTTTTT
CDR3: CASSQGQPNEKLFF

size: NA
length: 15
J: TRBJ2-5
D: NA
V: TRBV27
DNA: TGTGCCAGCAGTTTATCGCGGGGTTCTCAAGAGACCCAGTACTTC
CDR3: CASSLSRGSQETQYF

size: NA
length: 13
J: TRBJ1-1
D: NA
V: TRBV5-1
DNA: TGCGCCAGCAGCCCTGAGTCGAAAGCTGAAGCTTTCTTT
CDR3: CASSPESKAEAFF

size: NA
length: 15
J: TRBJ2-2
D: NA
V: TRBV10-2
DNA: TGCGCCAGCAGTGAGTCACTAGCGAACACCGGGGAGCTGTTTTTT
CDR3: CASSESLANTGELFF

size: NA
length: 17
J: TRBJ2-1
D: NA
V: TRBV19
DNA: TGTGCCAGTAGTATCGGGAGCGCTACCCACTTGGCAGATGAGCAGTTCTTC
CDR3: CASSIGSATHLADEQFF

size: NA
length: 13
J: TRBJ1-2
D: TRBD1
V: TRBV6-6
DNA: TGTGCCAGCAGCCGTACTCCAGGGGGCGGCTACACCTTC
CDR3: CASSRTPGGGYTF

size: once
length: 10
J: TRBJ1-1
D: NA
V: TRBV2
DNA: TGTGCCAGCCGAGGCACTGAAGCTTTCTTT
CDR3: CASRGTEAFF